The clone carrying this TCR beta chain was seen more than once but under ten times. Its cognate antigen is unknown. The sample comes from a study of T cells in Graves' hyperthyroidism and ophthalmopathy. RNA transcripts were the template for amplifying TCR beta CDR3 regions. Initially, a first-round RT-PCR of the TCR CDR3 employed the HTBI primer set. TCRdb re-called the multiplex PCR reads with MiXCR, one entry per CDR3 protein. The sample carries 600,000 to 750,000 distinct CDR3 sequences, roughly 17% recorded once. In germline, CDR1 is DFQATT, CDR2 SNEGSKA (reference sequence). The CDR3 consists of 16 residues. Trimming pared 6 bases from V and 3 bases from J, leaving 22 bases between. Patients having uncontrolled infection, another autoimmune disease, pregnancy or lactation were not included. Whole-study findings and limits: Classification by a 13 V-J model distinguished ophthalmopathy from stable hyperthyroidism.

The V gene is TRBV20-1, the J gene TRBJ2-3; D perhaps matches TRBD1 (6 bases). The source is a man aged 50 or older with Graves' hyperthyroidism. The sample taken for sequencing was blood. In nucleotides, the CDR3 is TGCAGTGCAGAACTCAACCGGGACACTAGTACAGATACGCAGTATTTT. Protein product: CSAELNRDTSTDTQYF.